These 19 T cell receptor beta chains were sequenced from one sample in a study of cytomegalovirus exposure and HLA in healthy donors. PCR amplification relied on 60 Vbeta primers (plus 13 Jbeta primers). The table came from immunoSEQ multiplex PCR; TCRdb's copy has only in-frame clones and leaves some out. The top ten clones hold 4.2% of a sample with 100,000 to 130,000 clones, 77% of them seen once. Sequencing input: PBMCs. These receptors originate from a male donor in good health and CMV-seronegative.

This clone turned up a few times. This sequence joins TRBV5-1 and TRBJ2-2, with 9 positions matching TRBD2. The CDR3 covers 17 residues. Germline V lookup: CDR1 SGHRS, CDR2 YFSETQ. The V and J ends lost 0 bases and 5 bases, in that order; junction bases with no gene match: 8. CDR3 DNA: TGCGCCAGCAGCTTGGCAGCCGGGACTAGCCGTACCGGGGAGCTGTTTTTT. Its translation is CASSLAAGTSRTGELFF.

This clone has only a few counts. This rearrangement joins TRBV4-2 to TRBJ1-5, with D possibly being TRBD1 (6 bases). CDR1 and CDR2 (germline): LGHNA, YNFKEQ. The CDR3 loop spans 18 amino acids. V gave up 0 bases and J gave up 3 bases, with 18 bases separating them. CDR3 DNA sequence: TGTGCCAGCAGCCAAGAATGGGTCACCGGGACAAACAATCAGCCCCAGCATTTT. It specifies CASSQEWVTGTNNQPQHF.

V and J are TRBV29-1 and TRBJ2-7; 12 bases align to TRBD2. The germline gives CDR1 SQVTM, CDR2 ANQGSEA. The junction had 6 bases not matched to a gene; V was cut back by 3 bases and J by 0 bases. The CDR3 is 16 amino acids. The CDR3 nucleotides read TGCAGCGTTGAGCTCACTAGCGGGAGGTACTCCTACGAGCAGTACTTC. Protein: CSVELTSGRYSYEQYF.

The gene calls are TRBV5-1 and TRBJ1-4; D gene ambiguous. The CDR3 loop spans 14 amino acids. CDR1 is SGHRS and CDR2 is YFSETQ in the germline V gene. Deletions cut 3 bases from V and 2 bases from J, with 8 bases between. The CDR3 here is CASSYGGTNEKLFF. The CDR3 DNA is TGCGCCAGCAGCTATGGCGGCACTAATGAAAAACTGTTTTTT.

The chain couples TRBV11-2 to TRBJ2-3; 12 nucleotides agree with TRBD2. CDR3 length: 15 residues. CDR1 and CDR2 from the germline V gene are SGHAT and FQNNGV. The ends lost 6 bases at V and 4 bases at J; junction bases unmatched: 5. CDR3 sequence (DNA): TGTGCCAGCAGTCCTAGCGGGAGGGCCTCAGATACGCAGTATTTT. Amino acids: CASSPSGRASDTQYF.

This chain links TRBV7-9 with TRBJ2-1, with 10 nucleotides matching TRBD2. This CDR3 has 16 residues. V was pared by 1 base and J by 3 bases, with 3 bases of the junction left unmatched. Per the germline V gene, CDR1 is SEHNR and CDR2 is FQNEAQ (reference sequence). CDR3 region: CASSLVASGGYNEQFF. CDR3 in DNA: TGTGCCAGCAGCTTAGTAGCTAGCGGGGGCTACAATGAGCAGTTCTTC.

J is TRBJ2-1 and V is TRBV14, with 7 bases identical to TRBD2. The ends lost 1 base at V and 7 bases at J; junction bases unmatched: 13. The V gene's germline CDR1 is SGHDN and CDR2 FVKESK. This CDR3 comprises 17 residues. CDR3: CASSQGFERDVWNEQFF. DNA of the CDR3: TGTGCCAGCAGCCAAGGTTTTGAGCGGGATGTTTGGAATGAGCAGTTCTTC.

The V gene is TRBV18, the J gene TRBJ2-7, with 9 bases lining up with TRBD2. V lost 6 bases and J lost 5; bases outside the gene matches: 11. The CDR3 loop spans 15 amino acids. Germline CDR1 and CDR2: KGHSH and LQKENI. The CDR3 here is CASSPWREGRHEQYF. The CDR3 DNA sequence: TGTGCCAGCTCCCCGTGGCGGGAGGGCCGGCACGAGCAGTACTTC.

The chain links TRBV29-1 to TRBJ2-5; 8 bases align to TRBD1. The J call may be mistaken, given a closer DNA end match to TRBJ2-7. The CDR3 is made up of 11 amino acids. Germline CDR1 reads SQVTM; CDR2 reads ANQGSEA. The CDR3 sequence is CSADRGYEQYF. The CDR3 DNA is TGCAGCGCTGACAGGGGCTACGAGCAGTACTTC.

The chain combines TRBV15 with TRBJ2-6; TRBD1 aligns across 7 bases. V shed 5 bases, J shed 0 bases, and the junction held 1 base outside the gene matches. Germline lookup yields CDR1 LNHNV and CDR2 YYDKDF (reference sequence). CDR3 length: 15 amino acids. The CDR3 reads CATSAGGSGANVLTF. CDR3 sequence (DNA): TGTGCCACCAGCGCAGGGGGCTCTGGGGCCAACGTCCTGACTTTC. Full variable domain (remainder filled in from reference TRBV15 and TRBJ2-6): DAMVIQNPRYQVTQFGKPVTLSCSQTLNHNVMYWYQQKSSQAPKLLFHYYDKDFNNEADTPDNFQSRRPNTSFCFLDIRSPGLGDTAMYLCATSAGGSGANVLTFGAGSRLTVL.

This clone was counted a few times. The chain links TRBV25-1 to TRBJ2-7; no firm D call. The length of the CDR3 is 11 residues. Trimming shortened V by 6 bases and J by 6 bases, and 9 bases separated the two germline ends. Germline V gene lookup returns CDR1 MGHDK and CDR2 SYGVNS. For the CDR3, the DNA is TGTGCCAGCAGGGAACTAATCGAGCAGTACTTC. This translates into CASRELIEQYF.

The chain's CDR3 is CASSGAGENSYEQYF. CDR3 coding DNA: TGTGCCAGCAGTGGAGCGGGAGAGAACTCCTACGAGCAGTACTTC. This rearrangement joins TRBV28 to TRBJ2-7, with 8 nucleotides matching TRBD2. Germline trimming cut 5 bases from V and 0 bases from J; bases unmatched to any gene: 6. Germline values: CDR1 MDHEN, CDR2 SYDVKM. The CDR3 is 15 residues long.

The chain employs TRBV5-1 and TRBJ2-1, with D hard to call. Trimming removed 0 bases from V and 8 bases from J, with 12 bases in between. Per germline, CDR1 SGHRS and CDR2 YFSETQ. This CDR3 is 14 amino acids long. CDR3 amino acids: CASSLGLAAHEQFF. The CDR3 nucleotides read TGCGCCAGCAGCTTGGGATTAGCAGCCCATGAGCAGTTCTTC.

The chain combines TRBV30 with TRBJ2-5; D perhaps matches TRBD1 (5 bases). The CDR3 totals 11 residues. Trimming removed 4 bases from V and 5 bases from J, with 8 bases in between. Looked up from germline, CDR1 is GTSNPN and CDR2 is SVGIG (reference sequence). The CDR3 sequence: CAWTPGETQYF. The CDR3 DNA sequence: TGTGCCTGGACGCCAGGGGAGACCCAGTACTTC.

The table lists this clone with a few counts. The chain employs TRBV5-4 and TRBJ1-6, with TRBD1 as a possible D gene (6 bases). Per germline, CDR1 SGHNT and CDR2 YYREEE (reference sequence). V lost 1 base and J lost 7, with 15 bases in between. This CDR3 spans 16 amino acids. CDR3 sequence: CASSLRTQGGNSPLHF. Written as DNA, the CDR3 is TGTGCCAGCAGCTTGAGGACACAGGGCGGGAATTCACCCCTCCACTTT.

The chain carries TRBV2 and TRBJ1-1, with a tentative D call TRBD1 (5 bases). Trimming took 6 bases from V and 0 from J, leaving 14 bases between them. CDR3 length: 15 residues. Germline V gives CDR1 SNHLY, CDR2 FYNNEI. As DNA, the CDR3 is TGTGCCAGCAGGGGGCTGGAGAACCTGAACACTGAAGCTTTCTTT. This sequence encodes CASRGLENLNTEAFF.

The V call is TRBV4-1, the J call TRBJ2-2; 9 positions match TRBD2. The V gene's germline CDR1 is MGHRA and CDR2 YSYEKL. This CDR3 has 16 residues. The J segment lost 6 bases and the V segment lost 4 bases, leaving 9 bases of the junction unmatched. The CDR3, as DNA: TGCGCCAGCAGCCTAAGGACTAGCGAGGGGGCCGGGGAGCTGTTTTTT. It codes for CASSLRTSEGAGELFF.

The CDR3 spells CASSSGVPGEQYF. DNA for the CDR3: TGTGCCAGCAGTTCAGGGGTCCCTGGCGAGCAGTACTTC. V usage is TRBV7-6 and J usage is TRBJ2-7, with a weak D call TRBD1 (6 bases). Germline lookup yields CDR1 SGHVS and CDR2 FNYEAQ. The CDR3 is made up of 13 amino acids. Trimming removed 6 bases at V and 6 bases at J, with 15 bases between.

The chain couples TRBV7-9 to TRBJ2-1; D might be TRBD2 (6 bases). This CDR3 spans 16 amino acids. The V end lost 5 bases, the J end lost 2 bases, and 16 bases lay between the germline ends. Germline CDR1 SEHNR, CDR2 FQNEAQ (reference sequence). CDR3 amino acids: CASSARDRGAYNEQFF. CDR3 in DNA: TGTGCCAGCAGCGCCCGAGATCGCGGGGCCTACAATGAGCAGTTCTTC.